Below, 15 T cell receptor beta chains from the same sample are listed, as sequenced in a study of blood T cell repertoires in COVID-19. The protocol was immunoSEQ multiplex PCR, while the TCRdb copy is restricted to in-frame clones and leaves out a portion. Of 55,000 to 80,000 clones listed, around 90% are singletons. Sample: peripheral blood. The receptors were gathered from a human donor in a cohort sampled during active COVID-19.

This clone appeared a single time. The rearrangement uses TRBV24-1 and TRBJ2-2, with 11 nucleotides matching TRBD2. CDR1 is KGHDR, CDR2 SFDVKD, per germline. CDR3 length: 17 amino acids. The V segment lost 4 bases and the J segment 4 bases; nucleotides outside the gene matches: 7. CDR3 bases: TGTGCCACCAGTGACCCTCTAGCGGGAGGTGCCACCGGGGAGCTGTTTTTT. Its translation: CATSDPLAGGATGELFF.

This clone showed up just once. V gene TRBV5-1 combines with J gene TRBJ2-1; TRBD2 agrees at 7 bases. CDR3 size: 13 residues. Germline V CDR1 and CDR2: SGHRS, YFSETQ. V shed 0 bases, J shed 7 bases, and the junction held 1 base outside the gene matches. CDR3 nucleotides: TGCGCCAGCAGCTTGGCGGGGGGTAATGAGCAGTTCTTC. As protein: CASSLAGGNEQFF.

This sequence joins TRBV10-3 and TRBJ2-7; TRBD1 matches 8 bases. The J segment lost 2 bases and the V segment lost 7 bases, leaving 4 bases of the junction unmatched. CDR3 length: 13 amino acids. Germline V gene lookup returns CDR1 ENHRY and CDR2 SYGVKD. Here the CDR3 reads CAITPGQAYEQYF. As DNA, the CDR3 is TGTGCCATCACCCCGGGACAGGCCTACGAGCAGTACTTC.

The rearrangement links TRBV5-1 to TRBJ1-5; D is perhaps TRBD1 (6 bases). Trimming took off 4 bases at V and 4 bases at J, with 12 bases between the two ends. This CDR3 has 14 amino acids. Germline V gene data show CDR1 as SGHRS and CDR2 as YFSETQ. In DNA, the CDR3 is TGCGCCAGCAGCAGCGGGACACCTAATCAGCCCCAGCATTTT. Translation: CASSSGTPNQPQHF. The full variable domain, its missing parts supplied by reference TRBV5-1 and TRBJ1-5, is KAGVTQTPRYLIKTRGQQVTLSCSPISGHRSVSWYQQTPGQGLQFLFEYFSETQRNKGNFPGRFSGRQFSNSRSEMNVSTLELGDSALYLCASSSGTPNQPQHFGDGTRLSIL.

This sequence joins TRBV11-2 and TRBJ2-7; 7 nucleotides match TRBD2. J gave up 7 bases and V 2 bases, and 11 bases lay outside the gene matches. The length of the CDR3 is 15 residues. CDR1 and CDR2 (germline): SGHAT, FQNNGV. The CDR3 here is CASSLSAQREGEQYF. Here the CDR3 DNA reads TGTGCCAGCAGCTTATCGGCCCAGCGGGAAGGGGAGCAGTACTTC.

The V call is TRBV24-1, the J call TRBJ2-5, with D maybe TRBD1 (5 bases). The V end lost 5 bases, the J end lost 2 bases, and 14 bases lay between the germline ends. Germline V gene data show CDR1 as KGHDR and CDR2 as SFDVKD. The CDR3 is 15 residues long. CDR3 loop: CATSAYGAYQETQYF. CDR3 DNA: TGTGCCACCAGTGCTTATGGGGCTTATCAAGAGACCCAGTACTTC.

This rearrangement joins TRBV11-3 to TRBJ2-7; TRBD1 might be the D (6 bases). The CDR3 length is 14 residues. CDR1 is SGHNT, CDR2 YENEEA, per germline. Trimming shortened V by 5 bases and J by 2 bases, and 13 bases separated the two germline ends. CDR3 DNA: TGTGCCAGCAGCGAGCTGACAGGTACCTACGAGCAGTACTTC. Translated: CASSELTGTYEQYF.

The rearrangement joins TRBV5-6 to TRBJ1-5; the D gene is possibly TRBD1 (6 bases). Germline-derived CDR1 and CDR2 are SGHDT and YYEEEE. The length of the CDR3 is 15 residues. The ends were cut back, 4 bases at V and 0 bases at J, with 11 bases in the middle. CDR3 in amino acids: CASSQRGASNQPQHF. As DNA, the CDR3 is TGTGCCAGCAGCCAACGGGGGGCTAGCAATCAGCCCCAGCATTTT.

This rearrangement joins TRBV28 to TRBJ1-1; D not resolved. From germline, CDR1 is MDHEN and CDR2 SYDVKM. The V end lost 3 bases, the J end lost 6 bases, and 8 bases lay between the germline ends. This CDR3 comprises 12 residues. DNA for the CDR3: TGTGCCAGCAGTTTGTCGAGGGCTGAAGCTTTCTTT. Translation gives CASSLSRAEAFF. Variable domain in full (rest from reference TRBV28 and TRBJ1-1): DVKVTQSSRYLVKRTGEKVFLECVQDMDHENMFWYRQDPGLGLRLIYFSYDVKMKEKGDIPEGYSVSREKKERFSLILESASTNQTSMYLCASSLSRAEAFFGQGTRLTVV.

This clone was observed a handful of times. The genes are TRBV6-5 and TRBJ2-6; 7 bases match TRBD1. The CDR3 extends over 15 amino acids. CDR1 MNHEY and CDR2 SVGAGI come from the germline V gene. With 5 bases clipped from V and 0 bases from J, the junction kept 1 base outside the gene matches. The CDR3 sequence: CASSRDSSGANVLTF. CDR3 coding DNA: TGTGCCAGCAGTAGGGACAGCTCTGGGGCCAACGTCCTGACTTTC.

In this sample, this clone turned up many times. This chain links TRBV6-2 or TRBV6-3 with TRBJ1-1, with 9 bases matching TRBD1. The CDR3 consists of 18 residues. Losses at the gene ends were 0 bases for V and 3 bases for J; bases not matched to a gene: 11. Germline CDR1 MNHEY, CDR2 SVGEGT. CDR3 sequence reads: CASSYSDDRGMADTEAFF. Here the CDR3 DNA reads TGTGCCAGCAGTTACTCCGACGACAGGGGGATGGCGGACACTGAAGCTTTCTTT.

The chain combines TRBV10-3 with TRBJ2-5, with D tentatively TRBD1 (5 bases). The CDR3 has 13 residues. V was clipped by 2 bases and J by 5 bases, with 9 bases between them. The germline gives CDR1 ENHRY, CDR2 SYGVKD. The CDR3 DNA follows: TGTGCCATCAGTGAGGGGGCCCGTGAGACCCAGTACTTC. It translates to CAISEGARETQYF.

V is TRBV12-2 and J is TRBJ2-7; TRBD2 is the table's D call and was not checked against the DNA. TRBV12-2 is deemed a pseudogene. The CDR3 has 18 residues. CDR3 bases: TGTGCAAGTCGCTTAGCGGGGACTAGCGGGAGGCGATTCAACGAGCAGTACTTC. The encoded protein is CASRLAGTSGRRFNEQYF.

This chain links TRBV7-3 with TRBJ1-1; D ambiguous. The CDR3 totals 13 residues. Germline V gene lookup returns CDR1 SGHTA and CDR2 FQGTGA. The ends were cut back, 5 bases at V and 5 bases at J, with 12 bases in the middle. CDR3 in amino acids: CASSRGGYTEAFF. In nucleotides, the CDR3 is TGTGCCAGCAGCCGAGGCGGGTATACTGAAGCTTTCTTT.

This clone was observed a few times. The rearrangement joins TRBV7-2 to TRBJ2-6; perhaps TRBD1 as D (6 bases). The CDR3 has 18 amino acids. With 2 bases removed from V and 0 bases from J, the gap between germline ends came to 14 bases. Germline lookup yields CDR1 SGHTA and CDR2 FQGNSA. The CDR3 loop reads CASSLPAPGVSGANVLTF. CDR3 coding DNA: TGTGCCAGCAGCTTACCAGCTCCAGGGGTCTCTGGGGCCAACGTCCTGACTTTC.